The present TCR beta chain was sequenced within a study of OX40 agonist ivuxolimab in advanced cancers. Germline CDR1 SGHVS, CDR2 FNYEAQ. The CDR3 totals 16 residues. J gave up 3 bases and V 5 bases, and 13 bases lay outside the gene matches. Points on this clone: Its antigen is currently unknown.

Study conclusions and caveats: Clonal expansion was seen in CD4+ and CD8+ blood T cells by week 6 at 0.1 to 3.0 mg/kg. The study found among the lowest clonal expansion in partial responders at 0.1-3.0 mg/kg. On average, a greater number of expanded clones characterised CD8+ T cells relative to CD4+.

Measured with immunoSEQ multiplex PCR; TCRdb has only the in-frame clones, and not every one. The data show 70,000 to 85,000 clones, around 94% seen once. The rearrangement links TRBV7-6 to TRBJ2-7, with 7 bases fitting TRBD1. The sample in question was CD4+ or CD8+ T cells sorted from blood, obtained in a trial of the OX40 agonist ivuxolimab. This sequence originates from an adult with an advanced solid tumor such as melanoma, head and neck, liver or kidney cancer. The CDR3 DNA sequence: TGTGCCAGCAGCCCTCCGGGACAGCTTAAATTCTACGAGCAGTACTTC. Its translation: CASSPPGQLKFYEQYF.